This T cell receptor (beta chain) was profiled in a study of shared clonotypes between healthy human individuals. Study outcomes and limitations: Generation probabilities were higher for clonotypes shared across all four sorted-subset donors than for unshared ones. Rarefaction analysis demonstrated incomplete sorted-subset sequencing notwithstanding large depth.

A remark on this clone: What it binds is unknown.

V was pared by 6 bases and J by 8 bases, with 14 bases between. This CDR3 comprises 13 residues. From germline, CDR1 is SGHDT and CDR2 YYEEEE. In the sorted-subset replicate PCRs, approximately 200 ng DNA, 29,000 or so T cell genomes, was used. Libraries were prepared by immunoSEQ multiplex PCR; TCRdb keeps only in-frame clonotypes and omits some of them. This table holds 2,500,000 or so clones, 80% to 95% found once. Sequenced material: naive CD4+ T cells from PBMCs. Subset here: CD45RA+ positively selected. The receptor was derived from a man aged 18 to 30 in good health. Some clones in this sample may be carry-over from other donors' samples. The J gene is TRBJ1-4, the V gene TRBV5-6, with D tentatively TRBD1 (6 bases). The CDR3: CASTTWGGEKLFF. The CDR3 coding sequence is TGTGCCAGCACCACATGGGGGGGCGAAAAACTGTTTTTT. Full variable domain (outside the CDR3, taken from reference TRBV5-6 and TRBJ1-4): DAGVTQSPTHLIKTRGQQVTLRCSPKSGHDTVSWYQQALGQGPQFIFQYYEEEERQRGNFPDRFSGHQFPNYSSELNVNALLLGDSALYLCASTTWGGEKLFFGSGTQLSVL.